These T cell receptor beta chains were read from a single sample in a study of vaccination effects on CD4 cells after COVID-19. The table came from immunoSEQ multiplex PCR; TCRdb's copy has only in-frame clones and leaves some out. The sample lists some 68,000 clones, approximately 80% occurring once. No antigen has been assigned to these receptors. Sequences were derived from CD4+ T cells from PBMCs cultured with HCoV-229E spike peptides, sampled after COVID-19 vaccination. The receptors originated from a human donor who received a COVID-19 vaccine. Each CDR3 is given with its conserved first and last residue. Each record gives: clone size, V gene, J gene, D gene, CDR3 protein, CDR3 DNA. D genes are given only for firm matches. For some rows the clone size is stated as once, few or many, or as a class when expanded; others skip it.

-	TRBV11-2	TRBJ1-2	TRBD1	CASSLRTGARNYGYTF	TGTGCCAGCAGCTTGCGGACAGGGGCGAGAAACTATGGCTACACCTTC
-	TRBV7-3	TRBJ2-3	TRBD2	CASSHYTSGGADTQYF	TGTGCCAGCAGCCACTATACTAGCGGGGGTGCAGATACGCAGTATTTT
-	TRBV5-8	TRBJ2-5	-	CASSLFQSLQETQYF	TGTGCCAGCAGCTTGTTTCAGTCCTTACAAGAGACCCAGTACTTC
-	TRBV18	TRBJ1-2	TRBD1	CASYMTGASGYGYTF	TGTGCCAGCTACATGACAGGGGCGTCTGGATATGGCTACACCTTC
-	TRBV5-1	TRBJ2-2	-	CASSLVWINPANTGELFF	TGCGCCAGCAGCTTGGTATGGATTAACCCCGCGAACACCGGGGAGCTGTTTTTT
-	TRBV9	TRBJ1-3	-	CASSPRTEHSGNTIYF	TGTGCCAGCAGCCCCCGGACGGAACACTCTGGAAACACCATATATTTT
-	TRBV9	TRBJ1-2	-	CASSHRTPPFGYTF	TGTGCCAGCAGCCATAGGACACCGCCATTTGGCTACACCTTC
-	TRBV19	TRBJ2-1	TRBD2	CASSIGLAGGYNEQFF	TGTGCCAGTAGTATAGGCCTAGCGGGGGGATACAATGAGCAGTTCTTC
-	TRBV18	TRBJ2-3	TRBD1	CASSGRTGNSDTQYF	TGTGCCAGCTCGGGAAGGACAGGGAATTCCGATACGCAGTATTTT
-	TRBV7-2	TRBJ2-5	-	CASSLARLGGEETQYF	TGTGCCAGCAGCTTAGCGCGTTTGGGGGGCGAAGAGACCCAGTACTTC
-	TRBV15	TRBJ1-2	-	CATSTPGDSYTF	TGTGCCACCAGCACCCCGGGGGATAGCTACACCTTC
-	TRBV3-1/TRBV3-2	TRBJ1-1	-	CASSRLTRGAKQAFF	TGTGCCAGCAGCCGATTGACCCGGGGGGCGAAGCAAGCTTTCTTT
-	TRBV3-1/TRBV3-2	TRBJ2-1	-	CASSVRYNEQFF	TGTGCCAGCAGCGTACGATACAATGAGCAGTTCTTC
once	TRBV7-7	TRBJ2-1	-	CASSLVGASYNEQFF	TGTGCCAGCAGCTTAGTTGGGGCATCCTACAATGAGCAGTTCTTC
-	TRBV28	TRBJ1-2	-	CASSLPGIYGYTF	TGTGCCAGCAGTTTACCAGGGATCTATGGCTACACCTTC
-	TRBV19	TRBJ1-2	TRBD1	CATQQGASYGYTF	TGTGCCACTCAACAGGGGGCTAGCTATGGCTACACCTTC
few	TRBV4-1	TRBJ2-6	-	CASSQEGGGLSSGANVLTF	TGCGCCAGCAGCCAAGAAGGAGGGGGCTTAAGCTCTGGGGCCAACGTCCTGACTTTC
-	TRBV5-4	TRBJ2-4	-	CASSTAGALAKNIQYF	TGTGCCAGCAGCACCGCCGGGGCACTAGCCAAAAACATTCAGTACTTC
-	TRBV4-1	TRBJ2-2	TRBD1	CASSQGTGPAGELFF	TGCGCCAGCAGCCAAGGGACAGGGCCTGCCGGGGAGCTGTTTTTT
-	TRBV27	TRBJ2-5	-	CASSFRGQETQYF	TGTGCCAGCAGTTTCCGGGGGCAAGAGACCCAGTACTTC
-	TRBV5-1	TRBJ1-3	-	CASSLGASGNTIYF	TGCGCCAGCAGCCTGGGGGCATCTGGAAACACCATATATTTT
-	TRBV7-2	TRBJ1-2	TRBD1	CASSLTQGNYGYTF	TGTGCCAGCAGCTTAACACAGGGGAACTATGGCTACACCTTC
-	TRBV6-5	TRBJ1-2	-	CASSYSGGRGMGGYTF	TGTGCCAGCAGTTACTCGGGTGGCAGGGGCATGGGGGGCTACACCTTC
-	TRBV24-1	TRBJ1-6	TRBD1	CATSGTGGSPLHF	TGTGCCACCTCCGGGACAGGCGGTTCACCCCTCCACTTT
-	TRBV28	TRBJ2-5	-	CASSLLQQETQYF	TGTGCCAGCAGTTTGCTACAACAAGAGACCCAGTACTTC
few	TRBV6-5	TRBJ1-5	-	CASSYVRAGQPQHF	TGTGCCAGCAGTTACGTTAGGGCGGGACAGCCCCAGCATTTT
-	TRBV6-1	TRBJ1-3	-	CASSALQGFSGNTIYF	TGTGCCAGCAGTGCCCTACAGGGATTTTCTGGAAACACCATATATTTT
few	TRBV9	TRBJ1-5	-	CASSRPHRPNQPQHF	TGTGCCAGCAGCCGCCCCCACAGACCCAATCAGCCCCAGCATTTT
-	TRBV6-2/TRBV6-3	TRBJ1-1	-	CASSSAGAVGRFTEAFF	TGTGCCAGCAGTTCGGCGGGGGCAGTTGGGCGGTTCACTGAAGCTTTCTTT
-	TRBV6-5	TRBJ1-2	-	CASSYDPGHGYTF	TGTGCCAGCAGTTACGATCCGGGACATGGCTACACCTTC
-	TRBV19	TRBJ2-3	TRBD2	CATASGGVSGTDTQYF	TGTGCCACTGCTAGCGGGGGGGTCTCGGGCACAGATACGCAGTATTTT
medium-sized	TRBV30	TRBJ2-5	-	CAWRSQETQYF	TGTGCCTGGAGGAGCCAAGAGACCCAGTACTTC
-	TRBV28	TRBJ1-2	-	CASSSNYGYTF	TGTGCCAGCAGTTCCAACTATGGCTACACCTTC
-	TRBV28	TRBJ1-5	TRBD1	CASRRDRVRNQPQHF	TGTGCCAGCAGACGGGACAGGGTTCGCAATCAGCCCCAGCATTTT
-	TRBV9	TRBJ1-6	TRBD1	CASSRRDRGLDSPLHF	TGTGCCAGCAGCCGTAGGGACAGGGGGCTCGACTCACCCCTCCACTTT
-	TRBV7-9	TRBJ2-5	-	CASSLGKGGGPQETQYF	TGTGCCAGCAGCTTGGGTAAAGGGGGGGGGCCTCAAGAGACCCAGTACTTC
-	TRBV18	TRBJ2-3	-	CASSPYSDTQYF	TGTGCCAGCTCACCATATTCAGATACGCAGTATTTT
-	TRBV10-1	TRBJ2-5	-	CASSDGGGGRGETQYF	TGCGCCAGCAGTGATGGAGGGGGGGGGCGGGGAGAGACCCAGTACTTC
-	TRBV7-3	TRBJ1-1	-	CASSLIGAGTEAFF	TGTGCCAGCAGCTTAATTGGGGCAGGTACTGAAGCTTTCTTT
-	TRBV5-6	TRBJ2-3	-	CASSLAYRDTQYF	TGTGCCAGCAGCTTGGCGTACCGAGATACGCAGTATTTT
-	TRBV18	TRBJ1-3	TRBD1	CASSNTGVSGNTIYF	TGTGCCAGCTCAAATACAGGGGTGTCTGGAAACACCATATATTTT
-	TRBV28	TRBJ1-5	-	CASSFARQPQHF	TGTGCCAGCAGTTTTGCGAGGCAGCCCCAGCATTTT
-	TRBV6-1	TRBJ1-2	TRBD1	CASSEALQGGYGYTF	TGTGCCAGCAGTGAAGCGTTGCAGGGGGGCTATGGCTACACCTTC
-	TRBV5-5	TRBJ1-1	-	CASSSKDKNTEAFF	TGTGCCAGCAGCTCGAAGGACAAGAACACTGAAGCTTTCTTT
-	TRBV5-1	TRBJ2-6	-	CASSLANQGTSSGANVLTF	TGCGCCAGCAGCTTGGCCAATCAGGGGACAAGCTCTGGGGCCAACGTCCTGACTTTC
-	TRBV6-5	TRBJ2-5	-	CASSYAETQYF	TGTGCCAGCAGTTACGCCGAGACCCAGTACTTC
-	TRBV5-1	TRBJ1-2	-	CASSLVGRDYGYTF	TGCGCCAGCAGCTTGGTAGGCAGAGACTATGGCTACACCTTC
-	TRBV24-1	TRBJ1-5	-	CATSAGNSNQPQHF	TGTGCCACCAGTGCCGGGAATAGCAATCAGCCCCAGCATTTT
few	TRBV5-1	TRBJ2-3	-	CASSPGGSDTQYF	TGCGCCAGCAGCCCCGGGGGCTCAGATACGCAGTATTTT
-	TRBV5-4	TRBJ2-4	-	CASSPTGTAKNIQYF	TGTGCCAGCAGCCCAACAGGGACAGCCAAAAACATTCAGTACTTC
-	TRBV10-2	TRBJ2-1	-	CASISNLGRSGIHNEQFF	TGCGCCAGCATTTCAAATTTAGGACGCAGTGGGATTCACAATGAGCAGTTCTTC
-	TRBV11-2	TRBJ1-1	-	CASKIAGGTEAFF	TGTGCCAGCAAAATAGCAGGCGGCACTGAAGCTTTCTTT
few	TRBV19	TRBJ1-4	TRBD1	CASSISGTGGQKLFF	TGTGCCAGTAGTATCTCAGGGACAGGGGGTCAAAAACTGTTTTTT
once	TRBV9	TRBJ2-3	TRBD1	CASSARTGVVYTQYF	TGTGCCAGCAGCGCCCGGACAGGGGTGGTGTATACGCAGTATTTT
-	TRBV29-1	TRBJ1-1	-	CSVEDQGLGAFF	TGCAGCGTTGAAGATCAGGGACTTGGGGCTTTCTTT